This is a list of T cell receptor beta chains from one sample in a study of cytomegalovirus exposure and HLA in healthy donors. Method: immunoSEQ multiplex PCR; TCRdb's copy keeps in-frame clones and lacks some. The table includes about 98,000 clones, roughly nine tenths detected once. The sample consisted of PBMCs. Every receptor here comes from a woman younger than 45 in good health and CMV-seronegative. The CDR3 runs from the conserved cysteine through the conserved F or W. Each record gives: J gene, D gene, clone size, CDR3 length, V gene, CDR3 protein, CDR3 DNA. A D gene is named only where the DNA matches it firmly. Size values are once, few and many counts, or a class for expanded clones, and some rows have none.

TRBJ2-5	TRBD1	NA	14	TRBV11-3	CASSTTGGDETQYF	TGTGCCAGCAGCACTACAGGGGGCGATGAGACCCAGTACTTC
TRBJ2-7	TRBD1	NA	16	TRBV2	CASSPTQGIGWNEQYF	TGTGCCAGCAGCCCCACACAGGGGATTGGGTGGAACGAGCAGTACTTC
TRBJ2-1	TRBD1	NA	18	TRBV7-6	CASSLAPEPPTGSDEQFF	TGTGCCAGCAGCTTAGCCCCCGAACCCCCGACAGGGTCCGATGAGCAGTTCTTC
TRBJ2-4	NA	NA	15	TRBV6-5	CASSSPRGAKNIQYF	TGTGCCAGCAGTTCCCCCAGGGGAGCCAAAAACATTCAGTACTTC
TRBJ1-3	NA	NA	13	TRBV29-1	CSVDQRTGNTIYF	TGCAGCGTTGATCAGCGTACTGGAAACACCATATATTTT
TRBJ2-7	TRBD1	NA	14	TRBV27	CASSWGDRAYEQYF	TGTGCCAGCAGTTGGGGGGACAGGGCTTACGAGCAGTACTTC
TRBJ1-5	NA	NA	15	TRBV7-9	CASSLGPPSNQPQHF	TGTGCCAGCAGCTTGGGGCCCCCTAGCAATCAGCCCCAGCATTTT
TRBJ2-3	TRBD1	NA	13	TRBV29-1	CSVWTGGTDTQYF	TGCAGCGTCTGGACAGGGGGCACAGATACGCAGTATTTT
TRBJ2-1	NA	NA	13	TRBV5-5	CASSFNPYNEQFF	TGTGCCAGCAGCTTTAATCCCTACAATGAGCAGTTCTTC
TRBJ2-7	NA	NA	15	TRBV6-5	CASRPLDSASYEQYF	TGTGCCAGCAGGCCCTTGGACAGTGCCTCCTACGAGCAGTACTTC
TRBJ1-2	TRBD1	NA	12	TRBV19	CATRQGTRGYTF	TGTGCCACCCGACAGGGGACGCGCGGCTACACCTTC
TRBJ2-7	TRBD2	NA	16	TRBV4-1	CASSPLWSSGSYEQYF	TGCGCCAGCAGCCCTCTTTGGTCTAGCGGGAGCTACGAGCAGTACTTC
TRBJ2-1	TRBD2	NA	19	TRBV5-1	CASSSLAGDQRRQYNEQFF	TGCGCCAGCAGCTCACTAGCGGGAGATCAGCGCCGCCAATACAATGAGCAGTTCTTC
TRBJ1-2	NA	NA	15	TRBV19	CASSINGRSNYGYTF	TGTGCCAGTAGTATTAATGGGAGATCTAACTATGGCTACACCTTC
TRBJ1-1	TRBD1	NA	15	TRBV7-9	CASSGTGTENTEAFF	TGTGCCAGCAGCGGTACCGGGACAGAGAACACTGAAGCTTTCTTT
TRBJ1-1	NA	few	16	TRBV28	CASRWTPTMGNTEAFF	TGTGCCAGCAGGTGGACACCTACTATGGGGAACACTGAAGCTTTCTTT
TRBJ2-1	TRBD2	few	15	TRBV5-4	CASSLDPGGNNEQFF	TGTGCCAGCAGCTTGGACCCGGGGGGGAACAATGAGCAGTTCTTC
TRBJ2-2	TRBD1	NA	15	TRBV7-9	CASNPGQAITGELFF	TGTGCCAGCAACCCGGGACAGGCAATAACCGGGGAGCTGTTTTTT
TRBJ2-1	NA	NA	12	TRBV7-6	CASSLQLNEQFF	TGTGCCAGCAGCTTACAACTTAATGAGCAGTTCTTC
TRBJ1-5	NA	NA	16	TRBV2	CASSPHLRQSNQPQHF	TGTGCCAGCAGTCCTCATCTGAGGCAGAGTAATCAGCCCCAGCATTTT
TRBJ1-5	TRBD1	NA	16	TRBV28	CASSYHRGRRDQPQHF	TGTGCCAGCAGCTATCACAGGGGGCGCCGGGATCAGCCCCAGCATTTT
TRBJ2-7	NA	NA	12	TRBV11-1	CASRSDTYEQYF	TGTGCCAGCAGATCAGATACCTACGAGCAGTACTTC
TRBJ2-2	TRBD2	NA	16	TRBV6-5	CASSLRLAGVTGELFF	TGTGCCAGCAGTTTGAGGCTAGCGGGGGTGACCGGGGAGCTGTTTTTT
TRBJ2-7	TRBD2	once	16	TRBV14	CASSPWGSGMSYEQYF	TGTGCCAGCAGCCCTTGGGGTAGCGGGATGTCCTACGAGCAGTACTTC
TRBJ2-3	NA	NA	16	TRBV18	CASSPRRVSSTDTQYF	TGTGCCAGCTCACCACGGAGGGTTTCTAGCACAGATACGCAGTATTTT
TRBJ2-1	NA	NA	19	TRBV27	CASSLENTGFWSSYNEQFF	TGTGCCAGCAGTTTAGAAAATACAGGGTTTTGGAGCTCCTACAATGAGCAGTTCTTC
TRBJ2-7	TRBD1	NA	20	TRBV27	CASSIRSGGPSGTGAYEQYF	TGTGCCAGCAGTATTAGATCCGGTGGCCCCTCCGGGACAGGAGCCTACGAGCAGTACTTC
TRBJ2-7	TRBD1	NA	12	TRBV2	CASSGQGYEQYF	TGTGCCAGCAGTGGACAGGGTTACGAGCAGTACTTC
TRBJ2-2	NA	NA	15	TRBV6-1	CASSDQGQVTGELFF	TGTGCCAGCAGTGACCAGGGGCAGGTCACCGGGGAGCTGTTTTTT